The 20 T cell receptor beta chains below all came from one sample that was sequenced in a study of T cells in Graves' hyperthyroidism and ophthalmopathy. Amplified regions were TCR beta CDR3 sequences from RNA transcripts. First-round RT-PCR with HTBI primers amplified the TCR CDR3 region. TCRdb reanalysed the multiplex PCR reads using MiXCR and keeps one entry per CDR3 protein. The profile shows under 400,000 distinct CDR3 sequences, approximately 15% of them singletons. The sequencing input was blood. Receptors were obtained from a woman in her fifties or sixties with Graves' hyperthyroidism.

This clonotype was observed at least ten times. This rearrangement joins TRBV5-6 to TRBJ2-4; a weak D match, TRBD2 (7 bases). Germline CDR1 and CDR2: SGHDT and YYEEEE. Deletions cut 6 bases from V and 6 bases from J, with 22 bases between. This CDR3 has 16 residues. The CDR3 spells CASTIWGGPRGNIQYF. For the CDR3, the DNA is TGTGCCAGCACCATCTGGGGGGGCCCCAGGGGAAACATTCAGTACTTC.

This clonotype has at least ten counts. This chain uses TRBV2 with TRBJ2-7; D perhaps matches TRBD1 (5 bases). This CDR3 spans 14 amino acids. V was shortened by 6 bases and J by 1 base, with 13 bases between the two germline ends. The germline V gene has CDR1 SNHLY and CDR2 FYNNEI. The CDR3 region is CASSRYDSSYEQYF. The CDR3 DNA reads TGTGCCAGCAGCCGTTATGACAGTTCCTACGAGCAGTACTTC.

This clonotype was observed at least ten times. The chain recombines TRBV2 with TRBJ2-3; the match to TRBD2 covers 9 bases. Germline V gene lookup returns CDR1 SNHLY and CDR2 FYNNEI. The V gene end was trimmed by 5 bases and the J gene end by 2 bases; junction bases not matched to a gene: 5. This CDR3 is built from 15 residues. The chain's CDR3 is CASSLLAGDTDTQYF. The CDR3 bases are TGTGCCAGCAGTTTGTTAGCGGGAGACACAGATACGCAGTATTTT.

This clonotype was counted at least ten times. J is TRBJ1-3 and V is TRBV20-1; D gene uncertain. Trimming stripped 0 bases from V and 0 bases from J, with 9 bases between. This CDR3 spans 15 amino acids. Germline V gives CDR1 DFQATT, CDR2 SNEGSKA (reference sequence). This chain's CDR3 is CSARDRRSSGNTIYF. The CDR3 DNA reads TGCAGTGCTAGAGATCGGAGGAGCTCTGGAAACACCATATATTTT.

This clonotype has a handful of counts. CDR3 DNA sequence: TGCAGCGTTGAACAGGGTCAAGAGACCCAGTACTTC. Its translation: CSVEQGQETQYF. V and J are TRBV29-1 and TRBJ2-5; a weak D match, TRBD1 (5 bases). The CDR3 is 12 amino acids. Trimming took off 2 bases at V and 2 bases at J, with 6 bases between the two ends. CDR1 and CDR2 (germline): SQVTM, ANQGSEA.

This clonotype has more than one count but fewer than ten. The chain links TRBV5-6 to TRBJ2-3; D remains ambiguous. CDR3 size: 21 residues. Germline CDR1 reads SGHDT; CDR2 reads YYEEEE. V shed 1 base and J shed 2 bases, with 29 bases lying between them. The CDR3 region has the DNA TGTGCCAGCAGCTTGAATTCCGAGAATATTGCCCTCCACCTCCCCACAGATACGCAGTATTTT. It is translated as CASSLNSENIALHLPTDTQYF.

This clonotype occurred many times. The genes are TRBV2 and TRBJ2-1; unclear D gene. Germline V gene sequence: CDR1 SNHLY, CDR2 FYNNEI. V was clipped by 4 bases and J by 9 bases, with 16 bases between them. The CDR3 totals 14 residues. For the CDR3, the DNA is TGTGCCAGCAGTGTCGGACGAGCCAGGAGTGAGCAGTTCTTC. Its translation: CASSVGRARSEQFF.

This clonotype was seen a handful of times. The rearrangement uses TRBV12-3 or TRBV12-4 and TRBJ2-3, with no clear D. CDR3 length equals 12 residues. V was cut by 1 base and J by 7 bases, with 6 bases left in between. CDR3 sequence reads: CASSLVLNTQYF. The CDR3 nucleotides read TGTGCCAGCAGTTTAGTTCTAAATACGCAGTATTTT.

This clonotype was observed at least ten times. The V gene is TRBV7-9, the J gene TRBJ2-1, with a weak D call TRBD2 (6 bases). The length of the CDR3 is 15 residues. Germline V gives CDR1 SEHNR, CDR2 FQNEAQ (reference sequence). The V end lost 8 bases, the J end lost 3 bases, and 17 bases lay between the germline ends. CDR3 in amino acids: CASQPGSARYNEQFF. The DNA of the CDR3 is TGTGCCAGCCAACCCGGGAGCGCTCGCTACAATGAGCAGTTCTTC.

The J gene is TRBJ2-1, the V gene TRBV6-1, with D tentatively TRBD2 (5 bases). Germline CDR1 and CDR2: MNHNS and SASEGT. The CDR3 is 16 residues long. Trimming removed 7 bases at V and 4 bases at J, with 20 bases between. CDR3 DNA sequence: TGTGCCAGCACCTCCGGGGTTAGCACTTTTTACAATGAGCAGTTCTTC. This translates into CASTSGVSTFYNEQFF.

This clonotype came up many times. CDR3 loop: CASKGADRSNQPQHF. The CDR3 DNA reads TGTGCCAGCAAGGGCGCCGATCGGAGCAATCAGCCCCAGCATTTT. The chain has TRBV28 and TRBJ1-5; D is ambiguous. CDR3 size: 15 residues. CDR1 is MDHEN and CDR2 is SYDVKM in the germline V gene. Trimming removed 7 bases at V and 1 base at J, with 14 bases between.

With regard to this clonotype: At one end the junction does not follow the germline gene, possibly because of a read error. V is TRBV11-3 and J is TRBJ1-3; weak D call: TRBD1 (5 bases). This CDR3 comprises 15 residues. Germline CDR1 SGHNT, CDR2 YENEEA. CDR3 residues: CAGSFTTDTRNTIYF. The CDR3 region has the DNA TGTGCCGGCAGCTTTACCACGGACACGAGAAACACCATATATTTT.

The sample holds many counts of this clonotype. The J gene is TRBJ2-2, the V gene TRBV12-3 or TRBV12-4, with 7 bases identical to TRBD2. The CDR3 sequence is 16 residues long. Unmatched junction bases numbered 11, after V lost 5 bases and J lost 5 bases. The CDR3 sequence: CASSPREAPRTGELFF. The CDR3 DNA reads as TGTGCCAGCAGTCCTCGGGAGGCGCCTAGGACCGGGGAGCTGTTTTTT.

The table lists this clonotype with many counts. V gene TRBV2 combines with J gene TRBJ1-1; D is undetermined. V shed 7 bases and J shed 2 bases, with 14 bases lying between them. Germline loops: CDR1 SNHLY, CDR2 FYNNEI. The CDR3 spans 14 residues. CDR3 sequence (DNA): TGTGCCAGCATCCCTGGAGGTTTTAACACTGAAGCTTTCTTT. Translation: CASIPGGFNTEAFF.

The rearrangement joins TRBV27 to TRBJ2-1; 12 positions agree with TRBD2. Germline values: CDR1 MNHEY, CDR2 SMNVEV (reference sequence). This CDR3 has 15 amino acids. J was trimmed by 9 bases and V by 2 bases; bases with no gene match: 5. In DNA form, the CDR3 reads TGTGCCAGCAGTTTAAGACTAGCGGGAGTCATTGAGCAGTTCTTC. Its protein is CASSLRLAGVIEQFF.

This clonotype was counted many times. The chain recombines TRBV6-1 with TRBJ1-3; D is ambiguous. The CDR3 length is 15 residues. V lost 5 bases, J lost 4 bases, and 15 bases lay in between. Germline V gene sequence: CDR1 MNHNS, CDR2 SASEGT. DNA for the CDR3: TGTGCCAGCAGTTCTACACGGACGGTCGGAAACACCATATATTTT. Residues: CASSSTRTVGNTIYF.

This clonotype was seen ten or more times. The chain links TRBV27 to TRBJ2-2, with 7 bases identical to TRBD2. The V segment lost 11 bases and the J segment 0 bases; nucleotides outside the gene matches: 3. CDR3 size: 13 residues. The V gene's germline CDR1 is MNHEY and CDR2 SMNVEV (reference sequence). The CDR3 sequence: CAVAGANTGELFF. The CDR3, as DNA: TGTGCCGTCGCGGGGGCGAACACCGGGGAGCTGTTTTTT.

The rearrangement links TRBV30 to TRBJ2-5, with 7 bases matching TRBD1. Germline V gene lookup returns CDR1 GTSNPN and CDR2 SVGIG (reference sequence). This CDR3 has 15 amino acids. J was trimmed by 2 bases and V by 4 bases; bases with no gene match: 10. CDR3: CAWIPGTESQETQYF. CDR3 nucleotides: TGTGCCTGGATCCCCGGGACAGAGTCTCAAGAGACCCAGTACTTC.

This clonotype has at least ten counts. A junction boundary mismatches the germline segment, possibly from a read error. The rearrangement joins TRBV5-1 to TRBJ2-1, with 9 bases identical to TRBD1. Germline-derived CDR1 and CDR2 are SGHRS and YFSETQ. The CDR3 extends over 15 amino acids. The CDR3 here is CAGSLEGQGHNEQFF. The DNA of the CDR3 is TGCGCCGGCAGCTTGGAGGGACAGGGACACAATGAGCAGTTCTTC. The full variable domain, completed using reference TRBV5-1 and TRBJ2-1, is KAGVTQTPRYLIKTRGQQVTLSCSPISGHRSVSWYQQTPGQGLQFLFEYFSETQRNKGNFPGRFSGRQFSNSRSEMNVSTLELGDSALYLCAGSLEGQGHNEQFFGPGTRLTVL.

This clonotype was seen only a few times. The J gene is TRBJ2-2, the V gene TRBV5-1; D may match TRBD1 or TRBD2 (6 bases each). This CDR3 has 15 amino acids. Germline V gives CDR1 SGHRS, CDR2 YFSETQ. Between the trimmed V and J ends, which lost 2 bases and 6 bases, there was a span of 14 bases. CDR3 in amino acids: CASSFNGGAAGELFF. The CDR3 nucleotides read TGCGCCAGCAGCTTTAACGGGGGCGCCGCCGGGGAGCTGTTTTTT.